This TCR beta chain emerged from a study of blood T cell repertoires in COVID-19. Assay: immunoSEQ multiplex PCR; the TCRdb copy retains only in-frame clones and omits some. The table lists 100,000 or so clones, approximately 80% of them singletons. V was pared by 3 bases and J by 3 bases, with 13 bases between. The CDR3 is 15 amino acids. CDR1 is MNHEY, CDR2 SMNVEV, per germline (reference sequence). Sequencing was done on a sample of peripheral blood. The V and J genes are TRBV27 and TRBJ2-3, with D perhaps matching TRBD2 (5 bases). This TCR derives from a man between 60 and 75 years old with acute or convalescent COVID-19. The CDR3 nucleotides are TGTGCCAGCAGTTTTGGGGAGAGTATTACAGATACGCAGTATTTT. Its translation: CASSFGESITDTQYF.